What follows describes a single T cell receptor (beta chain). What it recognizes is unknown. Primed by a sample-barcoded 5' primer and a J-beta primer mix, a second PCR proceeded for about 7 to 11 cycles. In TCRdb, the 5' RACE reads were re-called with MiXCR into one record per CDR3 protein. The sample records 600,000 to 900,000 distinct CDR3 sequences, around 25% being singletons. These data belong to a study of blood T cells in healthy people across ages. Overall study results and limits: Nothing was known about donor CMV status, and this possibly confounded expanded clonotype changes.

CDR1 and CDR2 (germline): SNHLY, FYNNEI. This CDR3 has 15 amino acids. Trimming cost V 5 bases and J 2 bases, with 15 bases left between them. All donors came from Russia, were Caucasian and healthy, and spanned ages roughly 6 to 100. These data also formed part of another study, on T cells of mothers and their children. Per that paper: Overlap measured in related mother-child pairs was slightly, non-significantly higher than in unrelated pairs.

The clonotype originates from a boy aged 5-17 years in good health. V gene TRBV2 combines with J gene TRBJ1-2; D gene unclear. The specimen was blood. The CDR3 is CASSPGPQENYGYTF. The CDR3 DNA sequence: TGTGCCAGCAGTCCCGGCCCACAAGAGAACTATGGCTACACCTTC.